This T cell receptor (beta chain) was captured in a study of blood T cells in healthy people across ages. Points from the study as a whole: CMV status of donors was not determined, possibly confounding expanded clonotype changes. Diversity of TCR beta per million T cells declined in a roughly linear way with age.

This clonotype has a single count. The target antigen is unknown. CDR1 MGHDK and CDR2 SYGVNS come from the germline V gene. With 6 bases removed from V and 7 bases from J, the gap between germline ends came to 12 bases. The CDR3 runs 12 residues. With each sample, at least 5.5 micrograms of total RNA were extracted. The second PCR ran roughly 7 to 12 cycles with a sample-barcoded 5' primer and J-beta primers. Using its own MiXCR run on the 5' RACE reads, TCRdb lists one record per CDR3 protein. Of hundreds of thousands of distinct CDR3 sequences listed, under 65% were seen once; the top ten hold 30% to 45%.

The clonotype comes from a man in his 60s in good health. This rearrangement joins TRBV25-1 to TRBJ1-1; D gene uncertain. Sequenced sample: blood. Here the CDR3 reads CASRARGYEAFF. The CDR3 nucleotides read TGTGCCAGCAGGGCCCGTGGGTATGAAGCTTTCTTT.